This T cell receptor beta chain stems from a study of blood T cell repertoires in COVID-19. CDR1 and CDR2 (germline): SEHNR, FQNEAQ (reference sequence). V lost 2 bases to trimming and J lost 0 bases, with 7 bases between them. CDR3 length equals 14 residues. This table comes from immunoSEQ multiplex PCR, and its TCRdb copy is limited to in-frame clones, with some not included. Among 70,000 to 80,000 clones, about 91% were seen once, and the ten largest hold around 5%. Sequencing used peripheral blood. The clonotype comes from a woman in her sixties with active COVID-19. The chain has TRBV7-9 and TRBJ1-1; D might be TRBD1 (5 bases). The CDR3 DNA reads as TGTGCCAGCAGCTTAACAGGCTTGAACACTGAAGCTTTCTTT. Protein: CASSLTGLNTEAFF.